This T cell receptor (beta chain) stems from a study of blood T cell repertoires in COVID-19. Overall study: Sample material is recorded as cDNA or gDNA derived from T cells, B-cell-depleted T cells, or PBMCs.

TCRdb's copy holds only in-frame clones and misses some; the assay was immunoSEQ multiplex PCR. Of 96,000 or so clones in the sample, around nine tenths are singletons; the top ten hold roughly 3%. Trimming took 3 bases from V and 9 from J, leaving 12 bases between them. Germline V lookup: CDR1 SGHTA, CDR2 FQGNSA. This CDR3 region has 14 residues. This chain links TRBV7-2 with TRBJ1-6; no clear D gene. The sample taken for sequencing was peripheral blood. The sequence was collected from a woman older than 75 with acute or convalescent COVID-19. The CDR3 protein is CASSFLDYASPLHF. The CDR3 DNA is TGTGCCAGCAGCTTTCTCGACTACGCTTCACCCCTCCACTTT. Combining the CDR3 with reference TRBV7-2 and TRBJ1-6 gives the whole variable domain GAGVSQSPSNKVTEKGKDVELRCDPISGHTALYWYRQSLGQGLEFLIYFQGNSAPDKSGLPSDRFSAERTGGSVSTLTIQRTQQEDSAVYLCASSFLDYASPLHFGNGTRLTVT.